The 32 T cell receptor beta chains in this list originate from one sample, sequenced in a study of T cell responses to AZD1222 COVID-19 vaccine. Clones were sequenced by immunoSEQ multiplex PCR, and TCRdb holds only the in-frame ones, with some missing. The repertoire consists of approximately 130,000 clones, with more than 85% occurring once and the leading ten covering 1.5% to 2%. Sequencing was performed on peripheral blood, taken on day 0 of AZD1222 vaccination. These receptors all come from an adult in good health.

This clone occurred once. This sequence joins TRBV15 and TRBJ1-6; tentatively, D is TRBD1 (6 bases). CDR1 and CDR2 (germline): LNHNV, YYDKDF (reference sequence). The CDR3 is 13 residues long. V lost 9 bases and J lost 4, with 10 bases in between. Here the CDR3 reads CATHGQYNSPLHF. DNA of the CDR3: TGTGCCACACACGGACAGTATAATTCACCCCTCCACTTT.

This chain joins TRBV28 and TRBJ1-1, with TRBD1 matching 7 bases. The CDR3 length is 17 residues. CDR1 is MDHEN, CDR2 SYDVKM, per germline. V dropped 2 bases and J dropped 1; count of bases not matched to a gene: 10. The CDR3 region is CASSLRGPSQTNTEAFF. The CDR3 bases are TGTGCCAGCAGTTTAAGGGGGCCGAGCCAAACGAACACTGAAGCTTTCTTT. Variable domain in full (rest from reference TRBV28 and TRBJ1-1): DVKVTQSSRYLVKRTGEKVFLECVQDMDHENMFWYRQDPGLGLRLIYFSYDVKMKEKGDIPEGYSVSREKKERFSLILESASTNQTSMYLCASSLRGPSQTNTEAFFGQGTRLTVV.

The J gene is TRBJ2-5, the V gene TRBV4-1; 12 nucleotides agree with TRBD1. The length of the CDR3 is 18 residues. Trimming at V came to 3 bases and at J to 0 bases, leaving 8 bases not matched to a gene. The germline gives CDR1 MGHRA, CDR2 YSYEKL. Written as DNA, the CDR3 is TGCGCCAGCAGCCAGGGGACAGGGGGCGCGGGGTACCAAGAGACCCAGTACTTC. It encodes CASSQGTGGAGYQETQYF.

V usage is TRBV7-9 and J usage is TRBJ2-1; D possibly uses TRBD1 or TRBD2 (6 bases each). There are 15 residues in the CDR3. In germline, CDR1 is SEHNR, CDR2 FQNEAQ (reference sequence). The V and J ends lost 2 bases and 4 bases respectively, with 12 bases between them. The chain's CDR3 is CASSLLRGAYNEQFF. The CDR3 region has the DNA TGTGCCAGCAGCTTACTTAGGGGGGCTTACAATGAGCAGTTCTTC.

J is TRBJ2-5 and V is TRBV19; 11 bases are shared with TRBD2. After removal of 3 bases from V and 5 bases from J, the junction contained 8 bases not matched to a gene. The CDR3 runs to 16 residues. Germline V CDR1 and CDR2: LNHDA, SQIVND (reference sequence). Written as DNA, the CDR3 is TGTGCCAGTAGTATTACGCTAGCGGGGGGTCGGGAGACCCAGTACTTC. Translating it yields CASSITLAGGRETQYF.

This chain's CDR3 is CASRFSGGYTDTQYF. In DNA, the CDR3 is TGTGCCAGCAGATTCAGCGGGGGATACACAGATACGCAGTATTTT. The chain combines TRBV7-8 with TRBJ2-3, with 8 positions matching TRBD2. V gave up 6 bases and J gave up 2 bases; unmatched junction bases: 7. The CDR3 is 15 amino acids. Germline V gene sequence: CDR1 SGHVS, CDR2 FQNEAQ. Combining the CDR3 with reference TRBV7-8 and TRBJ2-3 gives the whole variable domain GAGVSQSPRYKVAKRGQDVALRCDPISGHVSLFWYQQALGQGPEFLTYFQNEAQLDKSGLPSDRFFAERPEGSVSTLKIQRTQQEDSAVYLCASRFSGGYTDTQYFGPGTRLTVL.

The CDR3 spells CASSLERDTIYF. Here the CDR3 DNA reads TGTGCCAGCAGCTTGGAGCGAGACACCATATATTTT. The rearrangement links TRBV5-4 to TRBJ1-3, with no clear D. CDR1 is SGHNT, CDR2 YYREEE, per germline (reference sequence). The ends were cut back, 0 bases at V and 8 bases at J, with 6 bases in the middle. This CDR3 contains 12 residues.

The chain combines TRBV6-2 or TRBV6-3 with TRBJ2-5; D may be TRBD1 or TRBD2 (5 bases each). Trimming shortened V by 2 bases and J by 4 bases, and 14 bases separated the two germline ends. CDR3 size: 15 residues. CDR1 is MNHEY and CDR2 is SVGEGT in the germline V gene. This chain's CDR3 is CASSYTGAGGETQYF. The DNA for the CDR3 is TGTGCCAGCAGTTACACCGGGGCCGGCGGAGAGACCCAGTACTTC.

The chain has TRBV9 and TRBJ1-1; the match to TRBD1 covers 8 bases. The CDR3 totals 15 residues. J was trimmed by 4 bases and V by 0 bases; bases with no gene match: 5. Looked up from germline, CDR1 is SGDLS and CDR2 is YYNGEE. The CDR3: CASSVGHRGSTEAFF. CDR3 DNA: TGTGCCAGCAGCGTAGGGCACAGGGGGAGCACTGAAGCTTTCTTT.

This clone was seen only once. V is TRBV5-3 and J is TRBJ1-1, with 7 bases identical to TRBD1. TRBV5-3 is sorted into the ORF group, with uncertain function. With 4 bases clipped from V and 7 bases from J, the junction kept 22 bases outside the gene matches. CDR3 length: 18 residues. The CDR3 spells CARSPSDRYNPSQIEAFF. CDR3 bases: TGTGCCAGAAGCCCCTCGGACAGGTACAACCCCAGTCAGATTGAAGCTTTCTTT.

This clone was picked up a small number of times. The rearrangement joins TRBV7-3 to TRBJ2-1; 13 bases match TRBD2. V trimming: 9 bases; J trimming: 15 bases; junction bases outside the gene matches: 11. Germline CDR1 SGHTA, CDR2 FQGTGA. This CDR3 is built from 13 residues. This chain's CDR3 is CASGVGTSGIPFF. The DNA for the CDR3 is TGTGCCAGTGGGGTCGGGACTAGCGGGATTCCGTTCTTC. Looking up the rest from reference TRBV7-3 and TRBJ2-1 gives the full variable domain: GAGVSQTPSNKVTEKGKYVELRCDPISGHTALYWYRQSLGQGPEFLIYFQGTGAADDSGLPNDRFFAVRPEGSVSTLKIQRTERGDSAVYLCASGVGTSGIPFFGPGTRLTVL.

The genes are TRBV5-1 and TRBJ1-6, with 9 bases fitting TRBD1. The germline V gene encodes CDR1 SGHRS and CDR2 YFSETQ. Trimming cost V 2 bases and J 14 bases; bases outside gene matches: 14. There are 16 residues in the CDR3. The CDR3 region has the DNA TGCGCCAGCAGCTTATCATGGATCGGACAGGGGATATCCCTCCACTTT. Amino acid sequence: CASSLSWIGQGISLHF.

The J gene is TRBJ2-1, the V gene TRBV7-3, with D unclear. CDR1 SGHTA and CDR2 FQGTGA come from the germline V gene. Deletions cut 4 bases from V and 5 bases from J, with 9 bases between. The CDR3 sequence is 13 residues long. CDR3 residues: CASSSLRDNEQFF. Written as DNA, the CDR3 is TGTGCCAGCAGCTCCCTAAGGGACAATGAGCAGTTCTTC.

The chain has TRBV18 and TRBJ1-4; TRBD1 might be the D (5 bases). V gave up 3 bases and J gave up 7 bases, with 12 bases separating them. CDR1 is KGHSH and CDR2 is LQKENI in the germline V gene. The CDR3 has 14 amino acids. Here the CDR3 reads CASSPQGRVEKLFF. Here the CDR3 DNA reads TGTGCCAGCTCACCCCAGGGCAGGGTTGAAAAACTGTTTTTT. The full variable domain, with the rest looked up from reference TRBV18 and TRBJ1-4, is NAGVMQNPRHLVRRRGQEARLRCSPMKGHSHVYWYRQLPEEGLKFMVYLQKENIIDESGMPKERFSAEFPKEGPSILRIQQVVRGDSAAYFCASSPQGRVEKLFFGSGTQLSVL.

This chain joins TRBV28 and TRBJ2-1; 13 nucleotides align to TRBD2. V dropped 4 bases and J dropped 5; count of bases not matched to a gene: 11. The CDR3 is 18 residues long. Looked up from germline, CDR1 is MDHEN and CDR2 is SYDVKM. As DNA, the CDR3 is TGTGCCAGCAGTTCCTATTCCGGGACTAGCGGGAACCACAATGAGCAGTTCTTC. Translation gives CASSSYSGTSGNHNEQFF.

The gene calls are TRBV24-1 and TRBJ2-5; 7 bases line up with TRBD1. Germline CDR1 KGHDR, CDR2 SFDVKD. V dropped 2 bases and J dropped 3; count of bases not matched to a gene: 5. The CDR3 has 15 residues. Here the CDR3 reads CATSDSGTDEETQYF. CDR3 DNA: TGTGCCACCAGTGATTCCGGGACAGATGAAGAGACCCAGTACTTC.

The V call is TRBV3-1 (or the pseudogene TRBV3-2), the J call TRBJ1-1, with a possible D match to TRBD1 (6 bases). Germline V lookup: CDR1 LGHDT, CDR2 YNNKEL (reference sequence). The CDR3 loop spans 14 amino acids. Trimming cost V 4 bases and J 0 bases, with 9 bases left between them. In DNA form, the CDR3 reads TGTGCCAGCAGCCCGGGACACCTGAACACTGAAGCTTTCTTT. It encodes CASSPGHLNTEAFF.

This chain links TRBV9 with TRBJ2-7; TRBD2 matches at 7 bases. Trimming removed 3 bases from V and 0 bases from J; junction bases left unmatched: 9. Germline CDR1 and CDR2: SGDLS and YYNGEE. This CDR3 region has 16 residues. The CDR3: CASSGIGRGTSYEQYF. Written as DNA, the CDR3 is TGTGCCAGCAGCGGCATAGGGAGGGGAACCTCCTACGAGCAGTACTTC.

This sequence joins TRBV30 and TRBJ2-7; a weak D match, TRBD1 (5 bases). The germline CDR1 and CDR2 sequences are GTSNPN and SVGIG (reference sequence). V shed 5 bases and J shed 4 bases, with 12 bases lying between them. CDR3 length: 12 residues. The chain's CDR3 is CAWDSGAYEQYF. The CDR3, as DNA: TGTGCCTGGGACAGTGGGGCTTACGAGCAGTACTTC.

This clone has more than one count but fewer than ten. This chain joins TRBV21-1 and TRBJ1-2; TRBD1, the table's D call, lacks a check against the DNA. TRBV21-1 is designated a pseudogene. This CDR3 is built from 17 residues. As DNA, the CDR3 is TGTGCCAGCACCCGGCGACGGGACAGGGGATCTAACTATGGCTACACCTTC. This encodes CASTRRRDRGSNYGYTF.

The chain carries TRBV5-8 and TRBJ1-5; 7 bases agree with TRBD1. J lost 0 bases, V lost 5 bases, and 11 bases had no gene match. The CDR3 totals 17 residues. Germline V gives CDR1 SGHTS, CDR2 YDEGEE. CDR3 loop: CASRDPTGFVSNQPQHF. The CDR3 DNA reads as TGTGCCAGCAGGGACCCGACAGGGTTTGTTAGCAATCAGCCCCAGCATTTT.

V gene TRBV19 combines with J gene TRBJ1-5; D not certain. Looked up from germline, CDR1 is LNHDA and CDR2 is SQIVND (reference sequence). The CDR3 is 14 residues long. Deletions cut 6 bases from V and 5 bases from J, with 14 bases between. As DNA, the CDR3 is TGTGCCAGTAGCCGCAGCGAACCCTATCAGCCCCAGCATTTT. It encodes CASSRSEPYQPQHF.

This chain joins TRBV5-1 and TRBJ1-2; no clear D. In germline, CDR1 is SGHRS, CDR2 YFSETQ. There are 17 residues in the CDR3. With 4 bases removed from V and 6 bases from J, the gap between germline ends came to 25 bases. CDR3 nucleotides: TGCGCCAGCAGCCTACACGTCCTCAGGACCGTCCTAGATGGCTACACCTTC. It is translated as CASSLHVLRTVLDGYTF.

The rearrangement joins TRBV5-4 to TRBJ1-2; D ambiguous. Trimming left V 0 bases short and J 2 bases short, with 8 bases between. Germline lookup yields CDR1 SGHNT and CDR2 YYREEE (reference sequence). The CDR3 has 14 residues. CDR3 in amino acids: CASSLEGGNYGYTF. In DNA, the CDR3 is TGTGCCAGCAGCTTGGAAGGCGGAAACTATGGCTACACCTTC.

The chain recombines TRBV27 with TRBJ2-3; TRBD2 matches at 8 bases. Germline loops: CDR1 MNHEY, CDR2 SMNVEV (reference sequence). The CDR3 spans 15 residues. Trimming took 4 bases from V and 4 from J; bases not matched to a gene: 7. The CDR3 DNA reads TGTGCCAGCAGTTGGGCAAGCGGGGGCCCAGATACGCAGTATTTT. Its protein product is CASSWASGGPDTQYF.

The rearrangement joins TRBV6-5 to TRBJ1-1; D is ambiguous. This CDR3 spans 13 amino acids. V lost 6 bases and J lost 0, with 8 bases in between. The V gene's germline CDR1 is MNHEY and CDR2 SVGAGI. The CDR3 spells CASRGAMNTEAFF. The DNA for the CDR3 is TGTGCCAGCAGGGGTGCAATGAACACTGAAGCTTTCTTT.

V gene TRBV7-7 combines with J gene TRBJ1-5; a possible D gene is TRBD1 (6 bases). Germline lookup yields CDR1 SSHAT and CDR2 FNYEAQ (reference sequence). CDR3 length: 20 amino acids. Deletions cut 3 bases from V and 5 bases from J, with 29 bases between. Here the CDR3 DNA reads TGTGCCAGCAGCTTGAGAGACGCCGTGGGACAACCAGGTGGGGATCAGCCCCAGCATTTT. It translates to CASSLRDAVGQPGGDQPQHF.

V is TRBV7-9 and J is TRBJ2-5; D unresolved. CDR3 length equals 12 residues. V was cut by 5 bases and J by 5 bases, with 9 bases left in between. Germline V gives CDR1 SEHNR, CDR2 FQNEAQ (reference sequence). This chain's CDR3 is CASSPMDETQYF. CDR3 DNA sequence: TGTGCCAGCAGCCCGATGGATGAGACCCAGTACTTC. Drawing the rest from reference TRBV7-9 and TRBJ2-5, the complete variable domain is DTGVSQNPRHKITKRGQNVTFRCDPISEHNRLYWYRQTLGQGPEFLTYFQNEAQLEKSRLLSDRFSAERPKGSFSTLEIQRTEQGDSAMYLCASSPMDETQYFGPGTRLLVL.

V usage is TRBV19 and J usage is TRBJ1-2, with D unresolved. V was cut by 7 bases and J by 4 bases, with 19 bases left in between. Per the germline V gene, CDR1 is LNHDA and CDR2 is SQIVND (reference sequence). The CDR3 is made up of 15 amino acids. The CDR3 region has the DNA TGTGCCAGTACCACCGGACGGCGGGGAGGCTATGGCTACACCTTC. Amino acids: CASTTGRRGGYGYTF.

V and J are TRBV2 and TRBJ2-3; D possibly corresponds to TRBD1 (6 bases). The length of the CDR3 is 15 residues. Germline V gene lookup returns CDR1 SNHLY and CDR2 FYNNEI. Trimming stripped 1 base from V and 1 base from J, with 9 bases between. For the CDR3, the DNA is TGTGCCAGCAGTGAAGAAGGGGGTGGCACAGATACGCAGTATTTT. Translating it yields CASSEEGGGTDTQYF.

V and J are TRBV6-6 and TRBJ2-7; the D gene is possibly TRBD1 (6 bases). Germline V gene data show CDR1 as MNHNY and CDR2 as SVGAGI (reference sequence). Trimming stripped 7 bases from V and 2 bases from J, with 18 bases between. The CDR3 is 15 amino acids. The CDR3 is CASMGPGTLAYEQYF. The CDR3 DNA reads as TGTGCCAGCATGGGGCCCGGGACACTAGCCTACGAGCAGTACTTC.

V usage is TRBV7-2 and J usage is TRBJ2-3; 10 bases map to TRBD2. Losses at the gene ends were 8 bases for V and 5 bases for J; bases not matched to a gene: 7. The V gene's germline CDR1 is SGHTA and CDR2 FQGNSA. CDR3 length equals 14 residues. The CDR3 DNA reads as TGTGCCAGCGGGGCTAGCGGGGGACGAGATACGCAGTATTTT. Amino acid sequence: CASGASGGRDTQYF.